This TCR beta chain was found in a study of blood T cell repertoires in COVID-19. The CDR3 is 15 amino acids. V was cut by 1 base and J by 5 bases, with 15 bases left in between. Germline V gene sequence: CDR1 LGHNT, CDR2 FRNRAP. The protocol was immunoSEQ multiplex PCR, while the TCRdb copy is restricted to in-frame clones and leaves out a portion. The sample shows about 120,000 clones, roughly four fifths of them seen only once. This chain joins TRBV12-5 and TRBJ2-7, with a tentative D call TRBD2 (6 bases). Sequenced input: peripheral blood. The TCR comes from a human donor in a cohort sampled during active COVID-19. CDR3: CASGLEGLPRDEQYF. The CDR3 nucleotides are TGTGCTAGTGGTTTGGAGGGACTCCCTAGGGACGAGCAGTACTTC.